Presented here are 20 T cell receptor beta chains from one specimen sequenced in a study of CD8+ T cells in alopecia areata. Extracted from the samples, RNA was reverse transcribed into cDNA to serve as the sequencing template. The assay was immunoSEQ multiplex PCR, and TCRdb's table has in-frame clones only and misses some. The sample yields about 74,000 clones, 29% seen once. Treatment given: oral pan-JAK inhibitor, 5-10 mg twice daily. This specimen was CD8+ T cells sorted from blood, taken at week 4, from a patient treated with tofacitinib. These receptors were obtained from a human donor with alopecia areata.

In its sample, this clone was seen a few times. Written as DNA, the CDR3 is TGTGCCAGCAGCGTGCCCGGTTACAATGAGCAGTTCTTC. Translation gives CASSVPGYNEQFF. The V gene is TRBV9, the J gene TRBJ2-1, with D unclear. In germline, CDR1 is SGDLS, CDR2 YYNGEE. The CDR3 is 13 amino acids. Between the trimmed V and J ends, which lost 2 bases and 4 bases, there was a span of 7 bases.

This clone was seen only a few times. The V call is TRBV6-1, the J call TRBJ1-2, with 8 bases aligning to TRBD1. The V segment lost 2 bases and the J segment 5 bases; nucleotides outside the gene matches: 7. Germline CDR1 reads MNHNS; CDR2 reads SASEGT. The CDR3 is made up of 15 amino acids. DNA for the CDR3: TGTGCCAGCAGTGAATCCAGGACAGGGTGGTATGGCTACACCTTC. Protein product: CASSESRTGWYGYTF.

This clone has only a few counts. V is TRBV6-5 and J is TRBJ2-7; D not certain. This CDR3 contains 13 residues. Germline CDR1 is MNHEY and CDR2 is SVGAGI. V was trimmed by 3 bases and J by 2 bases, leaving 8 bases between them. CDR3 bases: TGTGCCAGCAGTTATGGGTTAACCTACGAGCAGTACTTC. It encodes CASSYGLTYEQYF.

At least ten counts were recorded for this clone. The chain is built from TRBV5-1 and TRBJ1-1; 7 bases map to TRBD1. The CDR3 runs 13 residues. V lost 3 bases, J lost 4 bases, and 3 bases stayed unmatched. Germline CDR1 reads SGHRS; CDR2 reads YFSETQ. Written as DNA, the CDR3 is TGCGCCAGCAGCTCTTCAGGGGGCACTGAAGCTTTCTTT. This sequence encodes CASSSSGGTEAFF.

The genes are TRBV25-1 and TRBJ1-1; the D gene is possibly TRBD1 (5 bases). The germline CDR1 and CDR2 sequences are MGHDK and SYGVNS. Trimming stripped 7 bases from V and 7 bases from J, with 16 bases between. The CDR3 runs 13 residues. CDR3 bases: TGTGCCAGCACCATGGGGGGGTTTAATGAAGCTTTCTTT. Protein sequence: CASTMGGFNEAFF. Combining the CDR3 with reference TRBV25-1 and TRBJ1-1 gives the whole variable domain EADIYQTPRYLVIGTGKKITLECSQTMGHDKMYWYQQDPGMELHLIHYSYGVNSTEKGDLSSESTVSRIRTEHFPLTLESARPSHTSQYLCASTMGGFNEAFFGQGTRLTVV.

V is TRBV5-1 and J is TRBJ2-7, with 14 bases fitting TRBD2. From germline, CDR1 is SGHRS and CDR2 YFSETQ. The CDR3 has 16 amino acids. After removal of 6 bases from V and 3 bases from J, the junction contained 8 bases not matched to a gene. CDR3 nucleotide sequence: TGCGCCAGCACTGCCGGGACTAGCGGGAGTCTCTACGAGCAGTACTTC. Translation: CASTAGTSGSLYEQYF.

The V call is TRBV28, the J call TRBJ2-7, with 12 nucleotides matching TRBD2. Per the germline V gene, CDR1 is MDHEN and CDR2 is SYDVKM. CDR3 length: 17 amino acids. V dropped 3 bases and J dropped 2; count of bases not matched to a gene: 8. The CDR3 spells CASSLPSGRGGAYEQYF. CDR3 DNA: TGTGCCAGCAGTTTGCCTAGCGGGAGGGGCGGGGCCTACGAGCAGTACTTC.

The chain combines TRBV2 with TRBJ2-5, with 11 bases aligning to TRBD2. In germline, CDR1 is SNHLY, CDR2 FYNNEI. Losses at the gene ends were 7 bases for V and 5 bases for J; bases not matched to a gene: 3. The CDR3 sequence is 13 residues long. The CDR3 DNA reads TGTGCCAGCATCATAGCGGGAGGGGAGACCCAGTACTTC. It encodes CASIIAGGETQYF.

This clone was counted between two and nine times. The CDR3 DNA sequence: TGCAGCGTTGAAGGGGCCCCAGGGTACAATGAGCAGTTCTTC. Translation gives CSVEGAPGYNEQFF. The V gene is TRBV29-1, the J gene TRBJ2-1, with TRBD1 as a possible D gene (5 bases). CDR1 is SQVTM, CDR2 ANQGSEA, per germline. CDR3 length equals 14 residues. V dropped 1 base and J dropped 4 bases, with 11 bases sitting between them.

This clone was detected only once. This chain connects TRBV30 to TRBJ1-1, with a tentative D call TRBD1 (6 bases). CDR1 GTSNPN and CDR2 SVGIG come from the germline V gene (reference sequence). The length of the CDR3 is 14 residues. Trimming removed 1 base at V and 6 bases at J, with 15 bases between. DNA of the CDR3: TGTGCCTGGAGTGCAGTTACAGGGTACGCTGAAGCTTTCTTT. This sequence encodes CAWSAVTGYAEAFF.

This clone occurred a few times. This sequence joins TRBV7-2 and TRBJ2-7; 7 bases are a match to TRBD2. Germline V gene sequence: CDR1 SGHTA, CDR2 FQGNSA. The CDR3 consists of 15 residues. Trimming removed 0 bases from V and 6 bases from J; junction bases left unmatched: 8. DNA for the CDR3: TGTGCCAGCAGCTTAGCGGGAGGGCCGATCGGCGAGCAGTACTTC. Encoded protein: CASSLAGGPIGEQYF.

In this sample, this clone turned up a few times. The rearrangement links TRBV7-9 to TRBJ2-7; D possibly corresponds to TRBD1 (5 bases). Germline V gene sequence: CDR1 SEHNR, CDR2 FQNEAQ (reference sequence). The CDR3 covers 13 residues. V lost 5 bases and J lost 2, with 10 bases in between. This CDR3 is CASSHPTAYEQYF. For the CDR3, the DNA is TGTGCCAGCAGCCATCCGACAGCCTACGAGCAGTACTTC.

The rearrangement joins TRBV19 to TRBJ2-7, with D tentatively TRBD1 (5 bases). The CDR3 totals 15 residues. V was trimmed by 5 bases and J by 3 bases, leaving 17 bases between them. Germline V CDR1 and CDR2: LNHDA, SQIVND (reference sequence). This CDR3 is CASSPQLTAFYEQYF. The CDR3 bases are TGTGCCAGTAGTCCACAACTGACAGCCTTCTACGAGCAGTACTTC.

Details on this clone: This CDR3 is also generated by other DNA sequences in the sample. The chain couples TRBV29-1 to TRBJ2-7, with D uncertain. The V and J ends lost 6 bases and 0 bases respectively, with 12 bases between them. Germline V gene data show CDR1 as SQVTM and CDR2 as ANQGSEA. The CDR3 totals 13 residues. CDR3 in amino acids: CSVVRSNSYEQYF. CDR3 sequence (DNA): TGCAGCGTCGTAAGATCTAACTCCTACGAGCAGTACTTC.

The chain couples TRBV7-9 to TRBJ2-5; D possibly uses TRBD1 or TRBD2 (5 bases each). The CDR3 totals 14 residues. Germline V gives CDR1 SEHNR, CDR2 FQNEAQ (reference sequence). The V end lost 4 bases, the J end lost 5 bases, and 14 bases lay between the germline ends. Here the CDR3 DNA reads TGTGCCAGCAGCTCCCCCCGGGGCCTGGAGACCCAGTACTTC. Translated, it gives CASSSPRGLETQYF.

This clone was counted many times. This sequence joins TRBV7-2 and TRBJ1-1; D is unresolved. Germline V lookup: CDR1 SGHTA, CDR2 FQGNSA. V was clipped by 8 bases and J by 4 bases, with 8 bases between them. The CDR3 is 11 residues long. The CDR3, as DNA: TGTGCCAGCGGTATGGGCACTGAAGCTTTCTTT. It translates to CASGMGTEAFF.

This clone appeared a few times. This chain connects TRBV23-1 to TRBJ2-5, with D tentatively TRBD1 (5 bases). TRBV23-1 is labeled an ORF, and its function is uncertain. Trimming cost V 3 bases and J 2 bases, with 13 bases left between them. The CDR3 has 15 amino acids. The CDR3 nucleotides read TGCGCCAGCAGTCACCCTCCAGGGATACAAGAGACCCAGTACTTC. Amino acids: CASSHPPGIQETQYF.

This chain uses TRBV19 with TRBJ2-7; 7 nucleotides match TRBD2. Germline CDR1 is LNHDA and CDR2 is SQIVND (reference sequence). The CDR3 loop spans 15 amino acids. V dropped 3 bases and J dropped 3; count of bases not matched to a gene: 8. In DNA form, the CDR3 reads TGTGCCAGTAGTATTGGTGGCGGGAGCGACTACGAGCAGTACTTC. It yields the protein CASSIGGGSDYEQYF.

The chain uses TRBV29-1 and TRBJ2-7; TRBD1 or TRBD2 may be the D gene (5 bases each). The length of the CDR3 is 14 residues. V lost 7 bases to trimming and J lost 2 bases, with 18 bases between them. Germline V gene lookup returns CDR1 SQVTM and CDR2 ANQGSEA. Here the CDR3 DNA reads TGCAGCGCTTGGGACCCGGGGCCGACCTACGAGCAGTACTTC. Translated: CSAWDPGPTYEQYF.

The rearrangement joins TRBV13 to TRBJ2-7; D ambiguous. Trimming left V 5 bases short and J 5 bases short, with 16 bases between. The CDR3 spans 14 residues. The V gene's germline CDR1 is PRHDT and CDR2 FYEKMQ (reference sequence). The CDR3 bases are TGTGCCAGCAGCCCCGGCCAAGGGATGGACGAGCAGTACTTC. Translated, it gives CASSPGQGMDEQYF.